The next 10 T cell receptor beta chains were all read from a single sample in a study of blood T cell repertoires in COVID-19. Sequencing used immunoSEQ multiplex PCR; TCRdb keeps in-frame clones, though not all of them. This sample yields 200,000 to 250,000 clones, of which about 87% are seen a single time; about 9.4% belongs to the top ten. Sequenced input: PBMCs or T cells enriched from blood (not recorded which). These receptors all stem from a young man with acute COVID-19.

This sequence joins TRBV3-1 (or the pseudogene TRBV3-2) and TRBJ2-5, with D possibly matching TRBD1 (6 bases). The CDR3 runs 15 residues. Per germline, CDR1 LGHDT and CDR2 YNNKEL (reference sequence). V was clipped by 4 bases and J by 5 bases, with 17 bases between them. The CDR3 nucleotides read TGTGCCAGCAGCCCCTTAGGCCAGGGACACGAGACCCAGTACTTC. Amino acid sequence: CASSPLGQGHETQYF.

The chain couples TRBV29-1 to TRBJ2-3, with D perhaps matching TRBD2 (5 bases). The germline V and J ends were trimmed by 4 bases and 6 bases, with 5 bases remaining between them. This CDR3 region has 10 residues. Per the germline V gene, CDR1 is SQVTM and CDR2 is ANQGSEA. The CDR3 coding sequence is TGCAGCGTTGGAGGGGATACGCAGTATTTT. The encoded protein is CSVGGDTQYF.

This clone turned up a few times. V gene TRBV6-4 combines with J gene TRBJ2-7; D uncertain. In germline, CDR1 is MRHNA, CDR2 SNTAGT. Trimming took off 10 bases at V and 2 bases at J, with 15 bases between the two ends. The CDR3 runs 13 residues. The CDR3 bases are TGTGCCATTTGTGCCGACATGGCCTACGAGCAGTACTTC. Protein sequence: CAICADMAYEQYF.

This chain links TRBV19 with TRBJ1-5; D is undetermined. V dropped 3 bases and J dropped 4 bases, with 4 bases sitting between them. This CDR3 has 12 residues. Germline V gene data show CDR1 as LNHDA and CDR2 as SQIVND (reference sequence). CDR3 sequence reads: CASSIGNQPQHF. As DNA, the CDR3 is TGTGCCAGTAGTATCGGGAATCAGCCCCAGCATTTT.

V usage is TRBV4-1 and J usage is TRBJ2-7, with 8 bases aligning to TRBD1. This CDR3 contains 17 residues. The germline V gene encodes CDR1 MGHRA and CDR2 YSYEKL. With V trimmed by 2 bases and J by 2 bases, 11 bases remained unmatched. CDR3 sequence reads: CASSQPAGDRSTYEQYF. In nucleotides, the CDR3 is TGCGCCAGCAGCCAACCTGCTGGGGACAGGAGTACCTACGAGCAGTACTTC.

This clone has just a few counts. The chain uses TRBV5-1 and TRBJ2-1, with D perhaps matching TRBD2 (6 bases). Per germline, CDR1 SGHRS and CDR2 YFSETQ. The CDR3 consists of 14 residues. Trimming removed 4 bases at V and 7 bases at J, with 15 bases between. Written as DNA, the CDR3 is TGCGCCAGCAGCGCAGGAGGGCCTAGGAATGAGCAGTTCTTC. It translates to CASSAGGPRNEQFF. Variable domain in full (rest from reference TRBV5-1 and TRBJ2-1): KAGVTQTPRYLIKTRGQQVTLSCSPISGHRSVSWYQQTPGQGLQFLFEYFSETQRNKGNFPGRFSGRQFSNSRSEMNVSTLELGDSALYLCASSAGGPRNEQFFGPGTRLTVL.

J is TRBJ1-2 and V is TRBV4-1; 11 bases align to TRBD1. The length of the CDR3 is 17 residues. Germline V gene sequence: CDR1 MGHRA, CDR2 YSYEKL. J was trimmed by 4 bases and V by 4 bases; bases with no gene match: 11. The CDR3 protein is CASSPSLGQGEGYGYTF. DNA of the CDR3: TGCGCCAGCAGCCCGAGTCTGGGACAGGGGGAAGGCTATGGCTACACCTTC.

This chain links TRBV4-1 with TRBJ2-1, with 13 bases lining up with TRBD2. The CDR3 spans 17 residues. Per the germline V gene, CDR1 is MGHRA and CDR2 is YSYEKL. The V and J ends lost 3 bases and 2 bases, in that order; junction bases with no gene match: 4. The CDR3 nucleotides are TGCGCCAGCAGCCAGCCAACTAGCGGGAGGGCCTACAATGAGCAGTTCTTC. It is translated as CASSQPTSGRAYNEQFF.

The CDR3 sequence: CATSQGSTEAFF. The CDR3 nucleotides are TGTGCCACGTCCCAGGGGAGCACTGAAGCTTTCTTT. This chain uses TRBV19 with TRBJ1-1, with D possibly TRBD1 on 6 matching bases. Germline lookup yields CDR1 LNHDA and CDR2 SQIVND (reference sequence). The CDR3 sequence is 12 residues long. V was pared by 10 bases and J by 4 bases, with 13 bases between.

The chain combines TRBV2 with TRBJ2-3, with 8 bases that match TRBD1. Germline loops: CDR1 SNHLY, CDR2 FYNNEI. The CDR3 sequence is 15 residues long. After removal of 4 bases from V and 0 bases from J, the junction contained 3 bases not matched to a gene. CDR3 amino acids: CASSGQGASTDTQYF. The CDR3 coding sequence is TGTGCCAGCAGTGGGCAGGGGGCTAGCACAGATACGCAGTATTTT.